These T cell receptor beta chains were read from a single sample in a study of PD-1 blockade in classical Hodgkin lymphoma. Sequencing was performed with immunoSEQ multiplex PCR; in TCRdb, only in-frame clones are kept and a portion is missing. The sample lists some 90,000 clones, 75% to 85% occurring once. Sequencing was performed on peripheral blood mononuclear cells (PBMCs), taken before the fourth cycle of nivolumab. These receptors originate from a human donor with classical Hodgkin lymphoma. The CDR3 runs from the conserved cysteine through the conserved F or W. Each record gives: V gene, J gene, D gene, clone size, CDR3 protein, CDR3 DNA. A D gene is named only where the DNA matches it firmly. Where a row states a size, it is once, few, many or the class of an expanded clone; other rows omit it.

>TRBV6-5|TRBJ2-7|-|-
CASSYARGEQYF
TGTGCCAGCAGTTACGCCAGGGGCGAGCAGTACTTC
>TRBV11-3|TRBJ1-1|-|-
CASSLGGLGAEAFF
TGTGCCAGCAGCTTAGGCGGGCTGGGGGCTGAAGCTTTCTTT
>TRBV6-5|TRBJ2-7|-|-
CASSYTTDYRYEQYF
TGTGCCAGCAGTTACACGACCGATTATCGCTACGAGCAGTACTTC
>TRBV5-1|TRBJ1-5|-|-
CASSLEGQPQHF
TGCGCCAGCAGCTTGGAAGGGCAGCCCCAGCATTTT
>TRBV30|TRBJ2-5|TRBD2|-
CAWSPGGEETQYF
TGTGCCTGGAGTCCCGGGGGGGAAGAGACCCAGTACTTC
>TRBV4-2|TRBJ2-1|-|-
CASSQDSSSHEQFF
TGTGCCAGCAGCCAAGATTCTAGCTCGCATGAGCAGTTCTTC
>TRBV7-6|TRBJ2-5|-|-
CASTARPQETQYF
TGTGCCAGCACCGCCCGACCACAAGAGACCCAGTACTTC
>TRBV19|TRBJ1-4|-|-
CASSDGKNEKLFF
TGTGCCAGTAGTGATGGGAAGAATGAAAAACTGTTTTTT
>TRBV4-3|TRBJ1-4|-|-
CASSQEGGGIGEKLFF
TGCGCCAGCAGCCAAGAAGGGGGGGGGATAGGCGAAAAACTGTTTTTT
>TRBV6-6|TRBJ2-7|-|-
CASSMGLTYEQYF
TGTGCCAGCAGTATGGGATTAACCTACGAGCAGTACTTC
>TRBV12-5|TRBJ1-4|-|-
CASGFPGEKLFF
TGTGCTAGTGGTTTTCCCGGGGAAAAACTGTTTTTT
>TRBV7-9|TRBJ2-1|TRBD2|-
CASSLASGRYNEQFF
TGTGCCAGCAGCTTAGCTAGCGGGAGATATAATGAGCAGTTCTTC
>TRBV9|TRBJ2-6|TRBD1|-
CASSPPGQGSSGANVLTF
TGTGCCAGCAGCCCACCGGGACAGGGTTCGTCCGGGGCCAACGTCCTGACTTTC
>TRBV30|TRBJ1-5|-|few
CAWSPTTNQPQHF
TGTGCCTGGAGTCCCACAACTAATCAGCCCCAGCATTTT
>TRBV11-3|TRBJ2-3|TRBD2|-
CASSSTSGRTLDTQYF
TGTGCCAGCAGCTCGACTAGCGGGAGAACCTTAGATACGCAGTATTTT
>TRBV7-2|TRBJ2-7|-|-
CASSLAGPMGEQYF
TGTGCCAGCAGCTTAGCGGGACCCATGGGTGAGCAGTACTTC
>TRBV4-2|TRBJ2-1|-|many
CASSQSSLQREFF
TGTGCCAGCAGCCAATCTAGCCTTCAAAGGGAGTTCTTC
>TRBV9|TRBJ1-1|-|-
CASSPGLELTPEAFF
TGTGCCAGCAGCCCGGGGTTGGAGTTGACCCCGGAAGCTTTCTTT
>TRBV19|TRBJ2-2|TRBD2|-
CASALAGWSGGELFF
TGTGCCAGCGCCCTAGCGGGGTGGAGCGGCGGGGAGCTGTTTTTT
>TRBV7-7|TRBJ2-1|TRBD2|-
CASSYSSGTEQFF
TGTGCCAGCAGCTACTCTAGCGGCACAGAACAGTTCTTC
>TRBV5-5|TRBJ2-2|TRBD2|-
CASSALAGSTGELFF
TGTGCCAGCAGCGCCCTAGCGGGCAGCACCGGGGAGCTGTTTTTT
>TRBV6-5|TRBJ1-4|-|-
CASSRLHLTNEKLFF
TGTGCCAGCAGCCGCCTACATCTAACTAATGAAAAACTGTTTTTT
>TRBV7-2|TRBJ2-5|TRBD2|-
CASSLALAGGSETQYF
TGTGCCAGCAGCTTAGCACTAGCGGGAGGGTCGGAGACCCAGTACTTC
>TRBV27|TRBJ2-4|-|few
CASSLQGLGDIQYF
TGTGCCAGCAGTTTACAGGGCCTAGGGGACATTCAGTACTTC
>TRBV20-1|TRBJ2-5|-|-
CSASQETQYF
TGCAGTGCTAGCCAGGAGACCCAGTACTTC
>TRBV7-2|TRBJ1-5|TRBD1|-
CASSWTGGNQPQHF
TGTGCCAGCAGCTGGACAGGGGGCAATCAGCCCCAGCATTTT
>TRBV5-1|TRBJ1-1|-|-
CASSRAHANTEAFF
TGCGCCAGCAGCAGGGCCCACGCCAACACTGAAGCTTTCTTT
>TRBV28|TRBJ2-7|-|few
CATGYEQYF
TGTGCCACGGGGTACGAGCAGTACTTC
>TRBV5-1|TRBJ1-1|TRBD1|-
CASRASGQGLPEAFF
TGCGCCAGCAGAGCTTCGGGACAGGGCTTACCTGAAGCTTTCTTT
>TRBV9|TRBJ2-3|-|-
CASSVAGDTQYF
TGTGCCAGCAGCGTAGCGGGAGATACGCAGTATTTT
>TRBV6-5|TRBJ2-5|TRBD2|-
CASSFVGLAGQETQYF
TGTGCCAGCAGTTTTGTGGGACTAGCGGGGCAAGAGACCCAGTACTTC
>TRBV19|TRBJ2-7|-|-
CASSLSADLGEQYF
TGTGCCAGTAGCCTATCAGCGGACTTAGGGGAGCAGTACTTC
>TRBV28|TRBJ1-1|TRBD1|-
CASSPWTGVNTEAFF
TGTGCCAGCAGTCCCTGGACAGGGGTTAACACTGAAGCTTTCTTT
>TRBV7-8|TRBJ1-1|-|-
CASSLSARENTEAFF
TGTGCCAGCAGCTTATCGGCCAGGGAGAACACTGAAGCTTTCTTT
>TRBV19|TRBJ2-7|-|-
CASSIADTYEQYF
TGTGCCAGTAGTATAGCGGACACCTACGAGCAGTACTTC
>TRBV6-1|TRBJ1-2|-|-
CASSEGGGIYGYTF
TGTGCCAGCAGTGAAGGCGGAGGGATCTATGGCTACACCTTC
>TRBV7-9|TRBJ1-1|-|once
CASSFMGGRGIDAFF
TGTGCCAGCAGCTTCATGGGTGGCAGGGGTATCGATGCTTTCTTT
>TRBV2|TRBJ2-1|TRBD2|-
CAQPGLAGFKQFF
TGTGCCCAGCCGGGGCTAGCGGGATTCAAACAGTTCTTC
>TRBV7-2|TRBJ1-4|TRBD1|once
CASSPRTGRGEKLFF
TGTGCCAGCAGCCCCCGGACAGGCCGCGGAGAAAAACTGTTTTTT
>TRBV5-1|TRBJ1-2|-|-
CASSLAGYGYTF
TGCGCCAGCAGCTTGGCGGGCTATGGCTACACCTTC
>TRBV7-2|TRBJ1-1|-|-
CASSLRQVNTEAFF
TGTGCCAGCAGCTTACGACAGGTGAACACTGAAGCTTTCTTT
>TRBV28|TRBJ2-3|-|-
CASSLAAATQYF
TGTGCCAGCAGTTTGGCCGCGGCGACGCAGTATTTT
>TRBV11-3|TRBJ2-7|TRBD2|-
CASSLGASGSYEQYF
TGTGCCAGCAGCTTAGGGGCTAGCGGGAGCTACGAGCAGTACTTC
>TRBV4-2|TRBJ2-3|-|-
CASRQGYTDTQYF
TGTGCCAGCAGACAAGGTTACACAGATACGCAGTATTTT
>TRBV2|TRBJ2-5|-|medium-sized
CASSTGPETQYF
TGTGCCAGCAGTACAGGGCCGGAGACCCAGTACTTC
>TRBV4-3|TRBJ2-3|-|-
CASSSIGALTDTQYF
TGCGCCAGCAGCTCCATTGGTGCTCTGACAGATACGCAGTATTTT
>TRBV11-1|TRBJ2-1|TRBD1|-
CASSFNRGGNEQFF
TGTGCCAGCAGCTTCAACAGGGGTGGCAATGAGCAGTTCTTC
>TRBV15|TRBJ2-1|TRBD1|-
CATSRGQGKKIEQFF
TGTGCCACCAGCAGGGGACAGGGTAAAAAAATAGAGCAGTTCTTC
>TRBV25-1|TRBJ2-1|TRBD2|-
CASSEKGLDGEQFF
TGTGCCAGCAGTGAGAAGGGACTAGATGGTGAGCAGTTCTTC
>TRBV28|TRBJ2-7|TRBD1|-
CASISGQSSYEQYF
TGTGCCAGCATTTCGGGACAGAGCTCCTACGAGCAGTACTTC
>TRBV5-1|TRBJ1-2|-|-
CASSLILAGEAYTF
TGCGCCAGCAGCTTGATCTTAGCAGGAGAGGCCTACACCTTC
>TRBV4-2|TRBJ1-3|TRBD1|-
CASSQQTGNSGNTIYF
TGTGCCAGCAGCCAACAGACAGGGAACTCTGGAAACACCATATATTTT
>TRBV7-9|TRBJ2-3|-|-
CASSSLVSTDTQYF
TGTGCCAGCAGCTCCCTGGTCAGCACAGATACGCAGTATTTT
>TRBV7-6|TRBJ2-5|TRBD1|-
CASSLATTGEETQYF
TGTGCCAGCAGCTTAGCCACAACAGGGGAGGAGACCCAGTACTTC
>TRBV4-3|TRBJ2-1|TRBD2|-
CASSQEPGREGGEQFF
TGCGCCAGCAGCCAAGAGCCGGGGCGGGAGGGGGGTGAGCAGTTCTTC
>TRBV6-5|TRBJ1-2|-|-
CASSYTNYGYTF
TGTGCCAGCAGTTACACGAACTATGGCTACACCTTC
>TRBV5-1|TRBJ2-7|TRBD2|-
CASSLGGTSGSRGNEQYF
TGCGCCAGCAGCTTGGGTGGGACTAGCGGGAGTAGGGGTAACGAGCAGTACTTC
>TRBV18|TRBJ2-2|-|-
CASSQVQDTGELFF
TGTGCCAGCTCACAGGTCCAGGACACCGGGGAGCTGTTTTTT